Listed below are T cell receptor beta chains from one sample, sequenced in a study of blood T cell repertoires in COVID-19. Repertoires were generated with immunoSEQ multiplex PCR, while TCRdb's copy carries only in-frame clones and drops some. Of fewer than 200,000 clones listed, roughly 80% are singletons. The sequencing input was peripheral blood. The source of these receptors is a woman in her 70s with acute or convalescent COVID-19. The CDR3 runs from the conserved cysteine through the conserved F or W. A D gene is named only where the DNA matches it firmly. The size field is filled for only some rows; it gives once, few, many or a size class.

>-|-|TRBJ2-2|TRBV6-1
TGTGCCAGCAGTGAAGCGTTCTCCTTCGGGGAGCTGTTTTTT
CASSEAFSFGELFF
>-|once|TRBJ2-1|TRBV9
TGTGCCAGCAGCGTAGTTCCAGGGTTAGCCTACAATGAGCAGTTCTTC
CASSVVPGLAYNEQFF
>TRBD1|-|TRBJ2-5|TRBV4-1
TGCGCCAGCTCCTCCTGGCAGGGGGCATCCAAAGAGACCCAGTACTTC
CASSSWQGASKETQYF
>TRBD1|-|TRBJ1-2|TRBV20-1
TGCAGTGCTAGTGCGACCTGGACAGGAAACTATGGCTACACCTTC
CSASATWTGNYGYTF
>-|once|TRBJ1-1|TRBV19
TGTGCCAGTAGGTCGGTGAACACTGAAGCTTTCTTT
CASRSVNTEAFF
>TRBD1|once|TRBJ1-2|TRBV19
TGTGCCAGTAGTGCCCGGGACAGGGGCGACTATGGCTACACCTTC
CASSARDRGDYGYTF
>TRBD1|-|TRBJ1-1|TRBV7-2
TGTGCCAGCAGCCCGGCAAGGGGGCTAGGCACTGAAGCTTTCTTT
CASSPARGLGTEAFF
>-|-|TRBJ1-2|TRBV7-9
TGTGCCAGCAGCTTAGCTGTCGGTGTGTCGGTTTATGGCTACACCTTC
CASSLAVGVSVYGYTF
>TRBD1|-|TRBJ1-1|TRBV5-1
TGCGCCAGCAGCTTTTCCGGGACAGGGGACACTGAAGCTTTCTTT
CASSFSGTGDTEAFF
>TRBD1|-|TRBJ1-1|TRBV30
TGTGCCTGGGGAACAGGGGGGGCTAGCACTGAAGCTTTCTTT
CAWGTGGASTEAFF
>TRBD2|-|TRBJ2-3|TRBV18
TGTGCCAGCTCACCAACTGCGGGGGGGAACACAGATACGCAGTATTTT
CASSPTAGGNTDTQYF
>-|-|TRBJ2-1|TRBV29-1
TGCAGCGTTGATAATAGGGGCTCCTACAATGAGCAGTTCTTC
CSVDNRGSYNEQFF
>-|-|TRBJ2-3|TRBV30
TGTGCCTGGAGCGAACAAGATACGCAGTATTTT
CAWSEQDTQYF
>-|-|TRBJ2-1|TRBV5-4
TGTGCCAGCAGCTTGGGCGCAGGACACAGTGAGCCTAAGCAGTTCTTC
CASSLGAGHSEPKQFF
>TRBD1|-|TRBJ2-3|TRBV28
TGTGCCAGCAGTATCACAGGGGAAGGGCGAGATACGCAGTATTTT
CASSITGEGRDTQYF
>TRBD1|-|TRBJ2-7|TRBV28
TGTGCCAGCAGACTTACAGGGGGAAGTGGCAACGAGCAGTACTTC
CASRLTGGSGNEQYF
>TRBD2|-|TRBJ2-1|TRBV11-2
TGTGCCAGCAGCTTAACTAGCGGGGGAGCCTACAATGAGCAGTTCTTC
CASSLTSGGAYNEQFF
>-|-|TRBJ1-2|TRBV19
TGTGCCAGTAGTCCGCTCTGGAGTGCAGACTATGGCTACACCTTC
CASSPLWSADYGYTF
>-|-|TRBJ2-3|TRBV3-1/TRBV3-2
TGTGCCAGCAGCCAAGAAGAGGGTTTCGGCACAGATACGCAGTATTTT
CASSQEEGFGTDTQYF
>-|-|TRBJ2-7|TRBV7-2
TGTGCCAGCAGCTTAGATTCCGGAGGACTTTACGAGCAGTACTTC
CASSLDSGGLYEQYF
>TRBD1|-|TRBJ1-2|TRBV28
TGTGCCAGCAGAACGCAGGGGGCGGAAGGCTACACCTTC
CASRTQGAEGYTF
>-|-|TRBJ1-5|TRBV6-2/TRBV6-3
TGTGCCAGCAGTTACTCGGGTCGGGATCAGCCCCAGCATTTT
CASSYSGRDQPQHF
>-|-|TRBJ2-6|TRBV9
TGTGCCAGCAGCGTAAGAGTTGTCGCCAACGTCCTGACTTTC
CASSVRVVANVLTF
>-|-|TRBJ1-1|TRBV10-3
TGTGCCATCAGTGGGGGACAAATGCGGTTCTCGAACACTGAAGCTTTCTTT
CAISGGQMRFSNTEAFF
>-|-|TRBJ2-2|TRBV6-5
TGTGCCAGCAGTTACGGGAGGACAGGGAACACCGGGGAGCTGTTTTTT
CASSYGRTGNTGELFF
>TRBD1|-|TRBJ2-2|TRBV10-3
TGTGCCACCGCCGGGACAGGGAGCACCGGGGAGCTGTTTTTT
CATAGTGSTGELFF
>-|many|TRBJ1-2|TRBV19
TGTGCCAGTAGAAGACAACAATCTAACTATGGCTACACCTTC
CASRRQQSNYGYTF